One sample yielded the 9 T cell receptor beta chains listed below, sequenced in a study of identical twins. TCRdb redid the calling of the 5' RACE reads with MiXCR, one entry per CDR3 protein. Among some 790,000 distinct CDR3 sequences listed, roughly 20% were seen once. These data were also filed under a second study, of T cells expressing NK-cell markers.

The sequencing sample was made of PBMCs. Receptor source: a woman aged 18-35 years in good health.

This clonotype has a handful of counts. This rearrangement joins TRBV5-1 to TRBJ2-7, with TRBD1 identical over 8 bases. The ends lost 4 bases at V and 5 bases at J; junction bases unmatched: 8. Per germline, CDR1 SGHRS and CDR2 YFSETQ. The CDR3 runs to 14 residues. CDR3 protein: CASSGQGVYDEQYF. The CDR3 coding sequence is TGCGCCAGCAGCGGACAGGGAGTTTACGACGAGCAGTACTTC.

The chain links TRBV20-1 to TRBJ2-7, with 11 bases matching TRBD2. The CDR3 spans 14 residues. CDR1 DFQATT and CDR2 SNEGSKA come from the germline V gene (reference sequence). With V trimmed by 4 bases and J by 4 bases, 6 bases remained unmatched. CDR3 protein: CSATRLAGQYEQYF. The CDR3 coding sequence is TGCAGTGCTACCCGACTAGCGGGGCAATACGAGCAGTACTTC.

CDR3: CASRQAGVEGNTIYF. Written as DNA, the CDR3 is TGCGCCAGCAGACAAGCTGGGGTGGAAGGAAACACCATATATTTT. J is TRBJ1-3 and V is TRBV5-1, with D hard to call. CDR3 length equals 15 residues. Per the germline V gene, CDR1 is SGHRS and CDR2 is YFSETQ. V was clipped by 5 bases and J by 4 bases, with 16 bases between them.

The chain has TRBV24-1 and TRBJ2-3, with D perhaps assigned TRBD1 or TRBD2 (5 bases each). Trimming stripped 9 bases from V and 6 bases from J, with 15 bases between. This CDR3 has 13 amino acids. Germline V gene lookup returns CDR1 KGHDR and CDR2 SFDVKD. As DNA, the CDR3 is TGTGCCACCCAATCTGGGGGTCGGGATACGCAGTATTTT. Amino acids: CATQSGGRDTQYF.

V gene TRBV10-3 combines with J gene TRBJ1-5; D not resolved. The CDR3 length is 13 residues. V was pared by 4 bases and J by 6 bases, with 10 bases between. Germline values: CDR1 ENHRY, CDR2 SYGVKD. CDR3 loop: CAISGRLSQPQHF. The CDR3 bases are TGTGCCATCAGTGGTCGCTTAAGTCAGCCCCAGCATTTT.

The chain joins TRBV6-1 to TRBJ2-1; 13 bases align to TRBD2. V lost 7 bases to trimming and J lost 7 bases; unmatched junction nucleotides: 7. CDR3 length equals 15 residues. Germline CDR1 MNHNS, CDR2 SASEGT. CDR3 sequence (DNA): TGTGCCAGCAAAGTACTAGCGGGGGGGACGAATGAGCAGTTCTTC. This sequence encodes CASKVLAGGTNEQFF.

This clonotype appeared a few times. The J gene is TRBJ2-7, the V gene TRBV7-9; D possibly corresponds to TRBD1 (5 bases). The ends were cut back, 0 bases at V and 1 base at J, with 10 bases in the middle. The CDR3 consists of 15 residues. Germline V gene data show CDR1 as SEHNR and CDR2 as FQNEAQ (reference sequence). The CDR3 loop is CASSLAQGQSYEQYF. The CDR3 DNA reads as TGTGCCAGCAGCTTAGCGCAGGGTCAATCCTACGAGCAGTACTTC.

The J gene is TRBJ1-2, the V gene TRBV7-9; D ambiguous. The CDR3 consists of 15 residues. Germline CDR1 SEHNR, CDR2 FQNEAQ (reference sequence). V shed 5 bases and J shed 4 bases, with 17 bases lying between them. As DNA, the CDR3 is TGTGCCAGCAGCGACTATGCCGGTTACTCCTATGGCTACACCTTC. Amino acid sequence: CASSDYAGYSYGYTF.

This clonotype counts as medium-sized. The rearrangement links TRBV12-3 or TRBV12-4 to TRBJ1-1; possibly TRBD1 for D (5 bases). V was cut by 5 bases and J by 0 bases, with 7 bases left in between. The length of the CDR3 is 13 residues. In nucleotides, the CDR3 is TGTGCCAGCAGTCCCAGGGTGAACACTGAAGCTTTCTTT. The encoded protein is CASSPRVNTEAFF.